The 27 T cell receptor beta chains below all came from one sample that was sequenced in a study of PD-L1 blockade in urothelial cancer. Sequenced by immunoSEQ multiplex PCR; TCRdb stores in-frame clones only, minus some. The sample contains approximately 47,000 clones, roughly 80% of which appear only once. Time point given: peripheral blood 6 weeks after treatment start. Sequenced here: PBMCs, sampled around atezolizumab (anti-PD-L1) treatment. The receptors stem from a man between 65 and 85 years old with urothelial cancer.

The chain combines TRBV4-1 with TRBJ2-1; D ambiguous. The CDR3 contains 15 residues. Germline V gene lookup returns CDR1 MGHRA and CDR2 YSYEKL. V was trimmed by 4 bases and J by 5 bases, leaving 15 bases between them. CDR3 loop: CASSLQNEAHNEQFF. In DNA form, the CDR3 reads TGCGCCAGCAGCCTACAGAACGAAGCACACAATGAGCAGTTCTTC.

This chain connects TRBV19 to TRBJ1-3; TRBD1 matches 8 bases. Losses at the gene ends were 6 bases for V and 2 bases for J; bases not matched to a gene: 6. This CDR3 region has 15 residues. CDR1 is LNHDA, CDR2 SQIVND, per germline (reference sequence). The CDR3 sequence is CASSSTGGPGNTIYF. The CDR3 DNA follows: TGTGCCAGTAGCTCTACAGGGGGACCTGGAAACACCATATATTTT. Variable domain in full (rest from reference TRBV19 and TRBJ1-3): DGGITQSPKYLFRKEGQNVTLSCEQNLNHDAMYWYRQDPGQGLRLIYYSQIVNDFQKGDIAEGYSVSREKKESFPLTVTSAQKNPTAFYLCASSSTGGPGNTIYFGEGSWLTVV.

The chain links TRBV29-1 to TRBJ1-1; 7 bases line up with TRBD1. The CDR3 loop spans 14 amino acids. Trimming removed 4 bases from V and 3 bases from J; junction bases left unmatched: 8. The germline V gene has CDR1 SQVTM and CDR2 ANQGSEA. CDR3 amino acids: CSVVALQGDTEAFF. Written as DNA, the CDR3 is TGCAGCGTTGTGGCCCTGCAGGGGGACACTGAAGCTTTCTTT.

The rearrangement uses TRBV5-1 and TRBJ2-2, with no clear D. The CDR3 loop spans 12 amino acids. The germline V and J ends were trimmed by 0 bases and 7 bases, with 4 bases remaining between them. Looked up from germline, CDR1 is SGHRS and CDR2 is YFSETQ. CDR3 in DNA: TGCGCCAGCAGCTTGGAATACGGGGAGCTGTTTTTT. It specifies CASSLEYGELFF.

The gene calls are TRBV2 and TRBJ2-3; no firm D call. The germline gives CDR1 SNHLY, CDR2 FYNNEI. V lost 5 bases to trimming and J lost 1 base, with 13 bases between them. This CDR3 has 15 amino acids. CDR3 sequence reads: CASSISYRGTDTQYF. The CDR3, as DNA: TGTGCCAGCAGTATCTCCTACCGAGGCACAGATACGCAGTATTTT.

This clone was detected a few times. The chain recombines TRBV19 with TRBJ2-1; 11 nucleotides match TRBD2. J lost 6 bases, V lost 5 bases, and 3 bases had no gene match. The CDR3 contains 14 residues. CDR1 is LNHDA, CDR2 SQIVND, per germline (reference sequence). CDR3 region: CASSGLAGGNEQFF. CDR3 DNA: TGTGCCAGTAGTGGGCTAGCGGGAGGCAATGAGCAGTTCTTC.

The rearrangement joins TRBV6-5 to TRBJ2-7, with 9 bases lining up with TRBD1. Germline loops: CDR1 MNHEY, CDR2 SVGAGI. This CDR3 contains 15 residues. J lost 3 bases, V lost 5 bases, and 8 bases had no gene match. Here the CDR3 reads CASSPSGTGRYEQYF. DNA of the CDR3: TGTGCCAGCAGTCCATCCGGGACAGGGCGCTACGAGCAGTACTTC.

The genes are TRBV2 and TRBJ2-2, with a tentative D call TRBD1 (5 bases). Trimming cost V 6 bases and J 4 bases, with 18 bases left between them. CDR1 and CDR2 from the germline V gene are SNHLY and FYNNEI. This CDR3 is 16 amino acids long. This chain's CDR3 is CASRTPLTGATGELFF. The CDR3 region has the DNA TGTGCCAGCAGGACGCCCCTCACAGGAGCCACCGGGGAGCTGTTTTTT.

This clone occurred a few times. V and J are TRBV27 and TRBJ2-2; TRBD2 matches 8 bases. Germline CDR1 MNHEY, CDR2 SMNVEV (reference sequence). V trimming: 0 bases; J trimming: 6 bases; junction bases outside the gene matches: 6. This CDR3 comprises 16 residues. The CDR3 reads CASSLSYGGGSGELFF. The CDR3 DNA sequence: TGTGCCAGCAGTTTATCCTACGGGGGGGGCTCCGGGGAGCTGTTTTTT.

The chain is built from TRBV10-3 and TRBJ2-3, with D possibly being TRBD1 (6 bases). V was trimmed by 6 bases and J by 3 bases, leaving 13 bases between them. CDR1 is ENHRY, CDR2 SYGVKD, per germline. This CDR3 is built from 14 residues. CDR3 sequence reads: CAISLRGRTDTQYF. CDR3 nucleotides: TGTGCCATCAGCCTCAGGGGCCGTACAGATACGCAGTATTTT.

V and J are TRBV5-1 and TRBJ1-5; 7 bases map to TRBD1. The CDR3 sequence is 13 residues long. The V gene end was trimmed by 4 bases and the J gene end by 5 bases; junction bases not matched to a gene: 3. Germline CDR1 reads SGHRS; CDR2 reads YFSETQ. The CDR3 DNA sequence: TGCGCCAGCAGCCGGACAGGAGATCAGCCCCAGCATTTT. Its protein is CASSRTGDQPQHF.

The V gene is TRBV9, the J gene TRBJ1-3; 9 bases are a match to TRBD1. The CDR3 spans 16 residues. The junction had 5 bases not matched to a gene; V was cut back by 2 bases and J by 2 bases. Germline CDR1 SGDLS, CDR2 YYNGEE. The CDR3 is CASSVEGQGAGNTIYF. In DNA, the CDR3 is TGTGCCAGCAGCGTTGAGGGACAGGGAGCTGGAAACACCATATATTTT.

This clone has more than one count but fewer than ten. V and J are TRBV5-6 and TRBJ2-7; D might be TRBD1 (5 bases). Germline loops: CDR1 SGHDT, CDR2 YYEEEE. V dropped 0 bases and J dropped 2 bases, with 9 bases sitting between them. The CDR3 runs 14 residues. The CDR3 protein is CASSLAGITYEQYF. The DNA of the CDR3 is TGTGCCAGCAGCTTGGCAGGGATCACCTACGAGCAGTACTTC.

This clone was recorded a few times. V and J are TRBV19 and TRBJ2-1, with 8 bases fitting TRBD1. CDR1 and CDR2 (germline): LNHDA, SQIVND (reference sequence). This CDR3 is built from 14 residues. V lost 7 bases to trimming and J lost 3 bases; unmatched junction nucleotides: 5. The CDR3 is CASTLDRDYNEQFF. CDR3 nucleotide sequence: TGTGCCAGTACCCTGGACAGGGACTACAATGAGCAGTTCTTC.

This chain connects TRBV29-1 to TRBJ2-1; 10 bases fit TRBD1. The V gene's germline CDR1 is SQVTM and CDR2 ANQGSEA. With 6 bases clipped from V and 8 bases from J, the junction kept 7 bases outside the gene matches. The CDR3 extends over 13 amino acids. CDR3 loop: CSVGTGAGDEQFF. For the CDR3, the DNA is TGCAGCGTAGGGACAGGGGCCGGCGATGAGCAGTTCTTC.

This clone was found once. This chain connects TRBV29-1 to TRBJ2-1, with 7 nucleotides matching TRBD2. Unmatched junction bases numbered 16, after V lost 5 bases and J lost 9 bases. The germline V gene encodes CDR1 SQVTM and CDR2 ANQGSEA. This CDR3 spans 15 amino acids. CDR3 in DNA: TGCAGCGTTCCTCAAGCGGGACTCCAGTTGGGTGAGCAGTTCTTC. Protein: CSVPQAGLQLGEQFF.

The rearrangement uses TRBV28 and TRBJ1-1, with 8 positions matching TRBD1. Germline trimming cut 5 bases from V and 1 base from J; bases unmatched to any gene: 6. Germline CDR1 reads MDHEN; CDR2 reads SYDVKM. The CDR3 runs to 15 residues. DNA of the CDR3: TGTGCCAGCAGTCCATGGACAGGGAAGAACACTGAAGCTTTCTTT. Translating it yields CASSPWTGKNTEAFF.

V gene TRBV10-1 combines with J gene TRBJ2-1; TRBD2 matches 10 bases. The CDR3 extends over 15 amino acids. Germline V gene data show CDR1 as WNHNN and CDR2 as SYGVQD (reference sequence). V was clipped by 4 bases and J by 9 bases; unmatched bases: 9. The CDR3 spells CASSAVAGGLGEQFF. The CDR3 nucleotides are TGCGCCAGCAGTGCGGTAGCGGGAGGTTTAGGTGAGCAGTTCTTC.

This clone was seen a single time. The CDR3 DNA is TGTGCCAGTAGTATAGATTTCACAGGGGCAATCTACGAGCAGTACTTC. Its protein product is CASSIDFTGAIYEQYF. The V call is TRBV19, the J call TRBJ2-7; 7 nucleotides match TRBD1. Unmatched junction bases numbered 8, after V lost 0 bases and J lost 3 bases. CDR3 length equals 16 residues. Germline values: CDR1 LNHDA, CDR2 SQIVND (reference sequence).

This chain uses TRBV4-1 with TRBJ2-7; TRBD1 aligns across 7 bases. The germline V gene encodes CDR1 MGHRA and CDR2 YSYEKL. V lost 1 base to trimming and J lost 2 bases; unmatched junction nucleotides: 8. This CDR3 comprises 16 residues. In nucleotides, the CDR3 is TGCGCCAGCAGCCAAGGCATCACTACAGGGGCCTACGAGCAGTACTTC. As protein: CASSQGITTGAYEQYF.

The chain recombines TRBV5-6 with TRBJ2-3, with D uncertain. CDR3 length equals 16 residues. The V gene's germline CDR1 is SGHDT and CDR2 YYEEEE. Trimming shortened V by 2 bases and J by 0 bases, and 13 bases separated the two germline ends. DNA of the CDR3: TGTGCCAGCAGCTTTATTGGGCCCCTAAGCACAGATACGCAGTATTTT. It yields the protein CASSFIGPLSTDTQYF.

The chain carries TRBV6-1 and TRBJ1-5; 7 bases fit TRBD1. The CDR3 contains 16 residues. Germline values: CDR1 MNHNS, CDR2 SASEGT. Trimming took 4 bases from V and 4 from J; bases not matched to a gene: 10. CDR3 sequence (DNA): TGTGCCAGCAGTGCTAACAGGGGATGGGGGAATCAGCCCCAGCATTTT. This encodes CASSANRGWGNQPQHF.

This clone was seen more than once but under ten times. V and J are TRBV9 and TRBJ2-7; no clear D gene. This CDR3 has 14 residues. Germline V gene data show CDR1 as SGDLS and CDR2 as YYNGEE. The germline V and J ends were trimmed by 3 bases and 3 bases, with 13 bases remaining between them. The CDR3 loop reads CASSAQVVGYEQYF. CDR3 DNA sequence: TGTGCCAGCAGCGCCCAGGTAGTGGGCTACGAGCAGTACTTC.

V is TRBV19 and J is TRBJ2-6; TRBD2 agrees at 9 bases. This CDR3 comprises 16 residues. Germline-derived CDR1 and CDR2 are LNHDA and SQIVND (reference sequence). V shed 7 bases and J 3 bases; nucleotides not matched to a gene: 7. The CDR3 DNA reads TGTGCCAGTAAGCGAGCTAGCGGGGTTGGGGCCAACGTCCTGACTTTC. Translated: CASKRASGVGANVLTF.

This chain connects TRBV18 to TRBJ2-1; 7 nucleotides line up with TRBD2. J was trimmed by 9 bases and V by 3 bases; bases with no gene match: 11. The CDR3 length is 15 residues. CDR1 and CDR2 (germline): KGHSH, LQKENI. The CDR3 nucleotides read TGTGCCAGCTCACCTACCCCTGGGGGGGATGGTGAGCAGTTCTTC. This codes for CASSPTPGGDGEQFF.

The rearrangement uses TRBV6-6 and TRBJ2-7; D is perhaps TRBD1 (6 bases). CDR1 is MNHNY, CDR2 SVGAGI, per germline (reference sequence). V lost 7 bases, J lost 3 bases, and 13 bases lay in between. The CDR3 sequence is 13 residues long. The CDR3 is CASTQTGSYEQYF. The DNA of the CDR3 is TGTGCCAGCACCCAAACAGGGAGCTACGAGCAGTACTTC.

The CDR3 DNA reads as TGTGCCTGGAGTCCGATGGGCGGGAGGGTCGGCAAAAACATTCAGTACTTC. Amino acid sequence: CAWSPMGGRVGKNIQYF. The J gene is TRBJ2-4, the V gene TRBV30, with 9 bases fitting TRBD2. The CDR3 consists of 17 residues. With V trimmed by 2 bases and J by 3 bases, 11 bases remained unmatched. Germline lookup yields CDR1 GTSNPN and CDR2 SVGIG (reference sequence).